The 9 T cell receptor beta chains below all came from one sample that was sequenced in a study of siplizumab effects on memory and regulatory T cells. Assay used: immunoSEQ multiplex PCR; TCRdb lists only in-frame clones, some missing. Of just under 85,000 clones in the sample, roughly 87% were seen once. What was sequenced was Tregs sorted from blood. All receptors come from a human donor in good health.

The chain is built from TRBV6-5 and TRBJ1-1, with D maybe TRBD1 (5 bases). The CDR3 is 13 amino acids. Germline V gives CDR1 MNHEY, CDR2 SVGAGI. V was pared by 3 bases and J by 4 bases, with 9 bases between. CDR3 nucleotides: TGTGCCAGCAGTTATCGGAGGGGCACTGAAGCTTTCTTT. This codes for CASSYRRGTEAFF.

This CDR3 reads CASRGLAGAPQETQYF. CDR3 DNA sequence: TGTGCCAGCAGGGGACTAGCGGGGGCACCCCAAGAGACCCAGTACTTC. The chain recombines TRBV27 with TRBJ2-5, with 14 bases identical to TRBD2. The CDR3 length is 16 residues. CDR1 MNHEY and CDR2 SMNVEV come from the germline V gene (reference sequence). V trimming: 6 bases; J trimming: 1 base; junction bases outside the gene matches: 4.

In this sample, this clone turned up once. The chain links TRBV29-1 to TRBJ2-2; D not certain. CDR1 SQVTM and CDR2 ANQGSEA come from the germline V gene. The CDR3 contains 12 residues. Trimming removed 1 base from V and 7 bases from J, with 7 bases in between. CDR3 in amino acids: CSVEARSGELFF. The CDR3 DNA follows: TGCAGCGTTGAAGCCCGCAGCGGGGAGCTGTTTTTT.

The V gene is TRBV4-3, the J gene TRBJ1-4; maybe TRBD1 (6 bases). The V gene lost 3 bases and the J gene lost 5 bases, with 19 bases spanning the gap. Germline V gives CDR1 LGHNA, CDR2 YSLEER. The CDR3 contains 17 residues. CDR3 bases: TGCGCCAGCAGCCACGGGGGGGGTCGGACAGTCAATGAAAAACTGTTTTTT. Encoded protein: CASSHGGGRTVNEKLFF.

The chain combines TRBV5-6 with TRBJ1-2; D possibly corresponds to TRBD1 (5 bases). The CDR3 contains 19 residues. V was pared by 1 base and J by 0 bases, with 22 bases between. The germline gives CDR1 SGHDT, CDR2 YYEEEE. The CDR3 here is CASSLYEGRRLETNYGYTF. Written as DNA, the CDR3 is TGTGCCAGCAGCTTGTATGAGGGACGCCGACTTGAAACTAACTATGGCTACACCTTC.

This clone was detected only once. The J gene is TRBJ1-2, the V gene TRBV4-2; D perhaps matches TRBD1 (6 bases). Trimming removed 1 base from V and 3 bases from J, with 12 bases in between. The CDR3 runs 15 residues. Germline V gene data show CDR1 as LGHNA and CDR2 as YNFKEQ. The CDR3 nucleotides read TGTGCCAGCAGCCAAGTAGGAGGGGGGGACTATGGCTACACCTTC. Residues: CASSQVGGGDYGYTF.

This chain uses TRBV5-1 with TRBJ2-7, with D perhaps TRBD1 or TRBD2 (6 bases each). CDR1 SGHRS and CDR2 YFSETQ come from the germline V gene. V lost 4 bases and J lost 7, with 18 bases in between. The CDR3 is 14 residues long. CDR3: CASSPRWGAREQYF. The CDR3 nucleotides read TGCGCCAGCAGCCCGCGGTGGGGGGCTAGGGAGCAGTACTTC.

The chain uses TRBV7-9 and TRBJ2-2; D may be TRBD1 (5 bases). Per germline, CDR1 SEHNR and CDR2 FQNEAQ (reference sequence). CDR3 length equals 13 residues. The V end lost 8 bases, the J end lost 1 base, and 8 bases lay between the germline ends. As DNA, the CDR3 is TGTGCCAGCGGCGACAGGAACACCGGGGAGCTGTTTTTT. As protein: CASGDRNTGELFF. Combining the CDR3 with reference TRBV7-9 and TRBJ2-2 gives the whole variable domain DTGVSQNPRHKITKRGQNVTFRCDPISEHNRLYWYRQTLGQGPEFLTYFQNEAQLEKSRLLSDRFSAERPKGSFSTLEIQRTEQGDSAMYLCASGDRNTGELFFGEGSRLTVL.

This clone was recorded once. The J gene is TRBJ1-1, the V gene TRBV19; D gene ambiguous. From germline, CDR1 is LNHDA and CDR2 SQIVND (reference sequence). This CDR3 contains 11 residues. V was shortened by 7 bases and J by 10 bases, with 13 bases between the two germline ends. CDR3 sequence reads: CASTLAGGAFF. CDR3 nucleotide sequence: TGTGCCAGTACACTAGCGGGCGGAGCTTTCTTT.